The text below deals with one TCR beta chain. Its antigen is currently unknown. The record originates from a study of T cell responses to AZD1222 COVID-19 vaccine. Trimming took 5 bases from V and 5 from J, leaving 12 bases between them. The CDR3 is 13 amino acids. Germline lookup yields CDR1 SGHTA and CDR2 FQGNSA. Repertoires were generated with immunoSEQ multiplex PCR, while TCRdb's copy carries only in-frame clones and drops some. The repertoire holds about 170,000 clones, about 83% seen once, with 0.95% to 1.1% in the top ten. Study-wide findings and caveats: Baseline seropositives among AZD1222 recipients totaled only five or six. Unmutated regions of variants are reportedly targeted by nearly half of spike-specific TCRs.

This specimen consisted of peripheral blood, obtained 28 days after the second AZD1222 dose. The chain has TRBV7-2 and TRBJ1-2; D call uncertain. The sequence was obtained from an adult who received the AZD1222 COVID-19 vaccine. In DNA form, the CDR3 reads TGTGCCAGCAGCAGCCGACCGGGGTATGGCTACACCTTC. Translation gives CASSSRPGYGYTF.